This T cell receptor (beta chain) was captured in a study of cytomegalovirus exposure and HLA in healthy donors. Some clones are missing from TCRdb's copy, which holds only in-frame ones; the method was immunoSEQ multiplex PCR. The repertoire consists of over 80,000 clones, with 85% occurring once and the leading ten covering more than 20%. The source material was PBMCs. This receptor was taken from a young man in good health and CMV-seropositive.

CDR3 sequence: CASSVAGLADGTYEQYF. As DNA, the CDR3 is TGTGCCAGCAGCGTAGCGGGACTAGCGGATGGGACCTACGAGCAGTACTTC. The chain links TRBV9 to TRBJ2-7; 11 bases match TRBD2. Unmatched junction bases numbered 7, after V lost 0 bases and J lost 2 bases. From germline, CDR1 is SGDLS and CDR2 YYNGEE. CDR3 length equals 17 residues.